The clone carrying this T cell receptor (beta chain) was recorded only once. Its antigen remains unidentified. The data were taken from a study of cytomegalovirus exposure and HLA in healthy donors. Findings of the study overall: Cytomegalovirus association was listed for 164 TCR beta chains. Reported findings show TCR beta sequences accurately forecast HLA-A and HLA-B alleles in most subjects.

The PCR contained 60 Vbeta and 13 Jbeta primers. Repertoires were generated with immunoSEQ multiplex PCR, while TCRdb's copy carries only in-frame clones and drops some. The data hold some 200,000 clones, with 82% observed a single time. Healthy bone marrow donors formed the donor group. The CDR3 consists of 15 residues. The ends lost 3 bases at V and 7 bases at J; junction bases unmatched: 9. Per germline, CDR1 SGHDT and CDR2 YYEEEE. V is TRBV5-6 and J is TRBJ1-4; 7 bases map to TRBD1. The material sequenced was PBMCs. The sequence was collected from a woman under 30 in good health and CMV-seronegative. This chain's CDR3 is CASSWRTDRAEKLFF. CDR3 nucleotide sequence: TGTGCCAGCAGCTGGAGGACCGACAGGGCTGAAAAACTGTTTTTT.